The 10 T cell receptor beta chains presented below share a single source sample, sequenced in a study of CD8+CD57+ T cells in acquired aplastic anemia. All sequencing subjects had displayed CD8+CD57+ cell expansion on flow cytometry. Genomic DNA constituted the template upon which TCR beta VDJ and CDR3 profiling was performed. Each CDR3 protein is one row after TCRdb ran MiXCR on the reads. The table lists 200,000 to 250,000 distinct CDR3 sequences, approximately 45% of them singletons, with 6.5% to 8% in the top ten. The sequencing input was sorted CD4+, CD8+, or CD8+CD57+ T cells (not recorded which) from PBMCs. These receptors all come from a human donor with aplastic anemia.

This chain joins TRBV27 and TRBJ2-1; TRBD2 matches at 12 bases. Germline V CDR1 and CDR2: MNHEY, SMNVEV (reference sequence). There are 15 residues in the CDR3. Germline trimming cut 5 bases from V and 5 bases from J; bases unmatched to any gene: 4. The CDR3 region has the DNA TGTGCCAGCAGTACCCTAGCGGGGGGGAACAATGAGCAGTTCTTC. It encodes CASSTLAGGNNEQFF.

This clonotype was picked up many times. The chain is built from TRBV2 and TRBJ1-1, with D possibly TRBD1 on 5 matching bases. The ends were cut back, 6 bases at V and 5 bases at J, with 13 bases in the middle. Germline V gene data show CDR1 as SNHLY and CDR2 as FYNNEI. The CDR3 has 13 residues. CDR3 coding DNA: TGTGCCAGCAGAAATAAGGGGAGTACTGAAGCTTTCTTT. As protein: CASRNKGSTEAFF.

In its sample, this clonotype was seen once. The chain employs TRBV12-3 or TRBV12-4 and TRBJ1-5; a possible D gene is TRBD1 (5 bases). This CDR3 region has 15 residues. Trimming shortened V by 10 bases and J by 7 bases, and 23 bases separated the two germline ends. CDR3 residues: CAIRVPGTVMQPQHF. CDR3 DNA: TGTGCCATCCGGGTGCCGGGGACTGTGATGCAGCCCCAGCATTTT.

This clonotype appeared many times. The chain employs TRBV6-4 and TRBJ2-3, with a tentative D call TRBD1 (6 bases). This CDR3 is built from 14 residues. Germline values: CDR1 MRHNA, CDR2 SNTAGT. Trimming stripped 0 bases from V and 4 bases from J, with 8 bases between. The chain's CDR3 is CASSDSGAADTQYF. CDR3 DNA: TGTGCCAGCAGTGACTCGGGGGCTGCAGATACGCAGTATTTT.

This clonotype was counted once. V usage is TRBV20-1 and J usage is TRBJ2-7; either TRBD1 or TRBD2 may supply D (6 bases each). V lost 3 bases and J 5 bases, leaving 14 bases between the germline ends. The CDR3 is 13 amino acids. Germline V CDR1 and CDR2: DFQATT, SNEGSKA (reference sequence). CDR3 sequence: CSASDRRVNEQYF. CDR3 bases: TGCAGTGCTAGCGACAGGAGGGTCAACGAGCAGTACTTC.

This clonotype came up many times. The CDR3 sequence: CSASGGLSSRSYEQYF. CDR3 nucleotides: TGCAGTGCTAGCGGTGGCCTTAGTTCCCGCTCCTACGAGCAGTACTTC. V gene TRBV20-1 combines with J gene TRBJ2-7, with no clear D. Germline assignment: CDR1 DFQATT and CDR2 SNEGSKA (reference sequence). This CDR3 has 16 residues. The V end lost 3 bases, the J end lost 0 bases, and 18 bases lay between the germline ends.

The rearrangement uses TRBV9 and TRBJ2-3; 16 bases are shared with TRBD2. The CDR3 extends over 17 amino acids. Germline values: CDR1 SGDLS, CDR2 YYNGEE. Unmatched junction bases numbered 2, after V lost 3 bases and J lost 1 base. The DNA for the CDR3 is TGTGCCAGCAGCGAAGGGACTAGCGGGGGGGGCACAGATACGCAGTATTTT. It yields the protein CASSEGTSGGGTDTQYF.

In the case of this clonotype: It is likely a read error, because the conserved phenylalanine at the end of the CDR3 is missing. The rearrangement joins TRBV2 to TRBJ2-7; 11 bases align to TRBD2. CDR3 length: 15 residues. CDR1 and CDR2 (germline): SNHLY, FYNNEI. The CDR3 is CVSRGTSGNSYEQYL. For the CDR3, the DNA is TGTGTCAGCAGAGGGACTAGCGGAAACTCCTACGAGCAGTACCTC.

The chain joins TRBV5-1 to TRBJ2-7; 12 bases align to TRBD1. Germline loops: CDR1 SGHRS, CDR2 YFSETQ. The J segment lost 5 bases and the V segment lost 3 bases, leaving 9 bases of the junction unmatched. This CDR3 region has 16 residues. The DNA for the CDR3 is TGCGCCAGCAGCTCGACAACCGGGACAGGGGGCGACGAGCAGTACTTC. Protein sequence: CASSSTTGTGGDEQYF. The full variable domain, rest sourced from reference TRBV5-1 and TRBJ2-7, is KAGVTQTPRYLIKTRGQQVTLSCSPISGHRSVSWYQQTPGQGLQFLFEYFSETQRNKGNFPGRFSGRQFSNSRSEMNVSTLELGDSALYLCASSSTTGTGGDEQYFGPGTRLTVT.

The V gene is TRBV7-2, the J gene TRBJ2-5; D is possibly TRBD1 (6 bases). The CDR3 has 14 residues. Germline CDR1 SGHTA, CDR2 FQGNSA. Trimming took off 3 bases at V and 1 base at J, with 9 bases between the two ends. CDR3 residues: CASSFPGVQETQYF. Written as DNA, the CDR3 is TGTGCCAGCAGCTTCCCAGGGGTCCAAGAGACCCAGTACTTC.